These 31 T cell receptor beta chains were all obtained from the same sample, sequenced in a study of cytomegalovirus exposure and HLA in healthy donors (dated by TCRdb to 2016 to 2017). Library generation was performed with the immunoSEQ multiplex PCR assay. For the multiplex PCR, a mixture combining 60 forward primers for TCR Vbeta segments and 13 reverse primers for TCR Jbeta segments was used. This immuneACCESS table, as held by TCRdb, lists in-frame sequences with V and J called but not all clones. Of the missing ones, under half trace to an unresolved V gene in checked studies; the others have no known cause. A total of a few hundred thousand clones appear in this sample, 70% to 80% of them only once. 0.22% of the sample lies in the top ten. The specimen was PBMCs. Every receptor here comes from a girl aged 2-15 years in good health and CMV-seronegative.

This clone was counted a few times. The chain couples TRBV5-1 to TRBJ2-3; TRBD2 matches 12 bases. The junction had 6 bases not matched to a gene; V was cut back by 4 bases and J by 3 bases. Germline loops: CDR1 SGHRS, CDR2 YFSETQ. The CDR3 is 16 amino acids. Here the CDR3 reads CASSPSGGAGTDTQYF. CDR3 nucleotides: TGCGCCAGCAGCCCTAGCGGGGGGGCCGGAACAGATACGCAGTATTTT.

Turning to this clone: The junction does not match germline at one end; this may be a read error. The gene calls are TRBV16 and TRBJ2-3; the match to TRBD1 covers 7 bases. This CDR3 comprises 13 residues. From germline, CDR1 is KGHSY and CDR2 FQNENV. DNA for the CDR3: TGTGCCAGCTGCCAGACAGGGACAGATACGCAGTATTTT. Translated: CASCQTGTDTQYF.

The V gene is TRBV18, the J gene TRBJ2-7, with 7 bases identical to TRBD1. Germline values: CDR1 KGHSH, CDR2 LQKENI. Trimming removed 1 base from V and 1 base from J; junction bases left unmatched: 7. CDR3 length: 16 residues. The CDR3 protein is CASSPQLGQASYEQYF. CDR3 nucleotide sequence: TGTGCCAGCTCACCACAGCTCGGACAGGCTTCCTACGAGCAGTACTTC.

The chain uses TRBV29-1 and TRBJ2-4; D is undetermined. The CDR3 is 11 residues long. Germline CDR1 SQVTM, CDR2 ANQGSEA. Trimming took 4 bases from V and 7 from J, leaving 8 bases between them. The CDR3 loop reads CSVVSVNIQYF. The CDR3 nucleotides are TGCAGCGTTGTATCCGTTAACATTCAGTACTTC.

The sample holds one count of this clone. The V gene is TRBV5-1, the J gene TRBJ1-2; D is unclear. The CDR3 length is 15 residues. Germline CDR1 is SGHRS and CDR2 is YFSETQ. V gave up 4 bases and J gave up 6 bases, with 19 bases separating them. CDR3 region: CASSPRESRHDGYTF. The CDR3 DNA reads TGCGCCAGCAGCCCCCGGGAGTCCAGACACGATGGCTACACCTTC.

The chain uses TRBV27 and TRBJ1-5; D might be TRBD1 (5 bases). Between the trimmed V and J ends, which lost 0 bases and 3 bases, there was a span of 12 bases. CDR1 is MNHEY, CDR2 SMNVEV, per germline (reference sequence). The length of the CDR3 is 16 residues. The DNA of the CDR3 is TGTGCCAGCAGTTTATCGGTTGGGGGGAACAATCAGCCCCAGCATTTT. Its protein is CASSLSVGGNNQPQHF.

The CDR3 loop is CAWSAGVNQPQHF. CDR3 sequence (DNA): TGTGCCTGGAGTGCCGGAGTCAATCAGCCCCAGCATTTT. The chain carries TRBV30 and TRBJ1-5; D is ambiguous. This CDR3 has 13 amino acids. Germline V lookup: CDR1 GTSNPN, CDR2 SVGIG (reference sequence). The ends were cut back, 1 base at V and 3 bases at J, with 7 bases in the middle.

V is TRBV6-5 and J is TRBJ2-7; TRBD1 is a possible D gene (5 bases). CDR3 length: 15 amino acids. In germline, CDR1 is MNHEY, CDR2 SVGAGI. V gave up 7 bases and J gave up 0 bases, with 16 bases separating them. This CDR3 reads CASTLRWGSSYEQYF. CDR3 sequence (DNA): TGTGCCAGCACCCTTCGCTGGGGCTCCTCCTACGAGCAGTACTTC.

The gene calls are TRBV7-9 and TRBJ2-7; 12 bases are shared with TRBD1. Germline CDR1 is SEHNR and CDR2 is FQNEAQ (reference sequence). Trimming at V came to 2 bases and at J to 7 bases, leaving 6 bases not matched to a gene. There are 15 residues in the CDR3. In DNA form, the CDR3 reads TGTGCCAGCAGCTTAACGGGACAGGGGGCAGGGGAGCAGTACTTC. It yields the protein CASSLTGQGAGEQYF.

J is TRBJ2-3 and V is TRBV4-2, with 7 bases fitting TRBD2. Germline V CDR1 and CDR2: LGHNA, YNFKEQ. This CDR3 region has 18 residues. V was clipped by 3 bases and J by 0 bases; unmatched bases: 12. The CDR3 is CASSQTGSAGLSTDTQYF. CDR3 sequence (DNA): TGTGCCAGCAGCCAGACGGGCTCAGCGGGGCTAAGCACAGATACGCAGTATTTT.

V and J are TRBV6-1 and TRBJ2-3, with D maybe TRBD1 (5 bases). This CDR3 comprises 14 residues. The germline V gene encodes CDR1 MNHNS and CDR2 SASEGT. Trimming pared 7 bases from V and 2 bases from J, leaving 13 bases between. The CDR3 DNA is TGTGCCAGCAAAACAGGACATTCCACAGATACGCAGTATTTT. It translates to CASKTGHSTDTQYF.

Written as DNA, the CDR3 is TGTGCCAGCAGCCAAGCTCAGTGGGAGACCCAGTACTTC. It is translated as CASSQAQWETQYF. The chain has TRBV4-2 and TRBJ2-5; D uncertain. Trimming removed 1 base from V and 5 bases from J, with 8 bases in between. Germline V CDR1 and CDR2: LGHNA, YNFKEQ. This CDR3 has 13 amino acids.

This rearrangement joins TRBV29-1 to TRBJ1-3, with D perhaps TRBD1 (6 bases). Germline loops: CDR1 SQVTM, CDR2 ANQGSEA. Trimming took 7 bases from V and 2 from J, leaving 18 bases between them. The CDR3 sequence is 15 residues long. For the CDR3, the DNA is TGCAGCGCGGCCCAAACAGGGACCCCTGGAAACACCATATATTTT. Protein product: CSAAQTGTPGNTIYF.

The rearrangement joins TRBV6-6 to TRBJ2-7, with a weak D call TRBD1 (6 bases). The CDR3 runs 11 residues. V was pared by 10 bases and J by 6 bases, with 13 bases between. Germline assignment: CDR1 MNHNY and CDR2 SVGAGI (reference sequence). This chain's CDR3 is CAIRKGGEQYF. The CDR3 nucleotides are TGTGCCATCCGAAAAGGGGGCGAGCAGTACTTC.

The chain carries TRBV5-1 and TRBJ2-1; D possibly corresponds to TRBD2 (5 bases). The germline V gene encodes CDR1 SGHRS and CDR2 YFSETQ. V dropped 1 base and J dropped 9 bases, with 17 bases sitting between them. The CDR3 is made up of 15 amino acids. The CDR3 region is CASSLSGSLGSEQFF. In DNA form, the CDR3 reads TGCGCCAGCAGCTTGTCGGGTTCCTTAGGGAGTGAGCAGTTCTTC.

The V call is TRBV7-2, the J call TRBJ2-7; D might be TRBD1 (5 bases). This CDR3 spans 14 amino acids. Trimming cost V 6 bases and J 3 bases, with 15 bases left between them. Per germline, CDR1 SGHTA and CDR2 FQGNSA. The CDR3 coding sequence is TGTGCCAGCAGTAAAAACAGGAACTTCTACGAGCAGTACTTC. This translates into CASSKNRNFYEQYF.

The chain uses TRBV7-6 and TRBJ2-3; 8 positions agree with TRBD1. Looked up from germline, CDR1 is SGHVS and CDR2 is FNYEAQ. The CDR3 runs to 12 residues. With V trimmed by 1 base and J by 15 bases, 6 bases remained unmatched. CDR3 region: CASSLDDRGVYF. CDR3 coding DNA: TGTGCCAGCAGCTTAGATGACAGGGGAGTATATTTT.

The V and J genes are TRBV7-9 and TRBJ2-2, with 7 positions matching TRBD2. The CDR3 runs to 16 residues. From germline, CDR1 is SEHNR and CDR2 FQNEAQ (reference sequence). With 4 bases clipped from V and 0 bases from J, the junction kept 5 bases outside the gene matches. The DNA of the CDR3 is TGTGCCAGCAGCTACAGAGCGGGGACGAACACCGGGGAGCTGTTTTTT. Residues: CASSYRAGTNTGELFF. Filled out from reference TRBV7-9 and TRBJ2-2, the complete variable domain reads DTGVSQNPRHKITKRGQNVTFRCDPISEHNRLYWYRQTLGQGPEFLTYFQNEAQLEKSRLLSDRFSAERPKGSFSTLEIQRTEQGDSAMYLCASSYRAGTNTGELFFGEGSRLTVL.

This rearrangement joins TRBV27 to TRBJ1-5; D not certain. V gave up 5 bases and J gave up 0 bases, with 11 bases separating them. This CDR3 region has 15 residues. Germline assignment: CDR1 MNHEY and CDR2 SMNVEV (reference sequence). The CDR3 region is CASSPNRVSNQPQHF. Here the CDR3 DNA reads TGTGCCAGCAGTCCAAACAGAGTTAGCAATCAGCCCCAGCATTTT.

The V gene is TRBV14, the J gene TRBJ1-2, with D hard to call. Trimming took off 3 bases at V and 5 bases at J, with 4 bases between the two ends. The CDR3 consists of 11 residues. CDR1 is SGHDN, CDR2 FVKESK, per germline. CDR3 loop: CASSHGYGYTF. The CDR3 DNA is TGTGCCAGCAGCCACGGGTATGGCTACACCTTC.

The chain combines TRBV7-8 with TRBJ2-7; the D gene is possibly TRBD1 (5 bases). This CDR3 has 13 residues. The germline V gene has CDR1 SGHVS and CDR2 FQNEAQ. Deletions cut 1 base from V and 9 bases from J, with 13 bases between. CDR3 nucleotide sequence: TGTGCCAGCAGCTTAGTCAAGGGGAACGGGCAGTACTTC. It is translated as CASSLVKGNGQYF.

This clone was detected only once. J is TRBJ2-5 and V is TRBV5-1, with D possibly being TRBD1 (8 bases). The CDR3 length is 18 residues. CDR1 and CDR2 from the germline V gene are SGHRS and YFSETQ. V lost 2 bases to trimming and J lost 2 bases, with 22 bases between them. The CDR3 DNA sequence: TGCGCCAGCAGCTTACTTTTTCGGGGGGACAGGAGTCAAGAGACCCAGTACTTC. This translates into CASSLLFRGDRSQETQYF.

The V call is TRBV11-2, the J call TRBJ2-1; perhaps TRBD1 as D (7 bases). CDR1 SGHAT and CDR2 FQNNGV come from the germline V gene. The length of the CDR3 is 15 residues. V lost 5 bases, J lost 3 bases, and 14 bases lay in between. This CDR3 is CASSTQGGNYNEQFF. The DNA of the CDR3 is TGTGCCAGCAGCACCCAGGGGGGTAACTACAATGAGCAGTTCTTC.

The chain is built from TRBV18 and TRBJ2-7; 11 nucleotides agree with TRBD1. CDR1 and CDR2 from the germline V gene are KGHSH and LQKENI. V lost 8 bases and J lost 6; bases outside the gene matches: 6. The length of the CDR3 is 13 residues. Here the CDR3 reads CASTTGTGGEQYF. The DNA of the CDR3 is TGTGCCAGCACAACCGGGACAGGGGGCGAGCAGTACTTC.

J is TRBJ2-5 and V is TRBV4-2, with D tentatively TRBD2 (6 bases). This CDR3 has 15 amino acids. CDR1 and CDR2 (germline): LGHNA, YNFKEQ. The V end was cut by 1 base, the J end by 0 bases, with 9 bases between. The chain's CDR3 is CASSQVSGHQETQYF. The CDR3 nucleotides are TGTGCCAGCAGCCAAGTTAGCGGTCACCAAGAGACCCAGTACTTC.

This chain uses TRBV5-1 with TRBJ2-2; the match to TRBD1 covers 8 bases. V gave up 4 bases and J gave up 8 bases; unmatched junction bases: 10. CDR1 SGHRS and CDR2 YFSETQ come from the germline V gene. The CDR3 has 15 residues. In nucleotides, the CDR3 is TGCGCCAGCAGCCTGGCGGCGGACAGGGTTGGGGAGCTGTTTTTT. It yields the protein CASSLAADRVGELFF.

V and J are TRBV6-5 and TRBJ1-1; possibly TRBD1 for D (6 bases). The CDR3 contains 13 residues. Germline CDR1 reads MNHEY; CDR2 reads SVGAGI. The V gene lost 0 bases and the J gene lost 7 bases, with 9 bases spanning the gap. This CDR3 is CASSYSIGGEAFF. CDR3 nucleotide sequence: TGTGCCAGCAGTTACTCGATAGGGGGTGAAGCTTTCTTT.

This clone appeared once. This sequence joins TRBV7-9 and TRBJ1-4; a possible D gene is TRBD1 (5 bases). The CDR3 is made up of 16 amino acids. V shed 6 bases and J shed 4 bases, with 18 bases lying between them. Germline V gene sequence: CDR1 SEHNR, CDR2 FQNEAQ (reference sequence). The CDR3 loop reads CASRESVWGDNEKLFF. The CDR3 DNA sequence: TGTGCCAGCAGAGAGTCGGTTTGGGGGGATAATGAAAAACTGTTTTTT.

The chain is built from TRBV19 and TRBJ1-1; 7 nucleotides match TRBD1. The J segment lost 4 bases and the V segment lost 5 bases, leaving 10 bases of the junction unmatched. The CDR3 length is 15 residues. The germline V gene has CDR1 LNHDA and CDR2 SQIVND (reference sequence). The CDR3 DNA reads as TGTGCCAGTAGTCCTGACACAGGGGCATTCACTGAAGCTTTCTTT. It specifies CASSPDTGAFTEAFF.

The chain recombines TRBV6-5 with TRBJ1-2; D is uncertain. This CDR3 has 13 amino acids. V was shortened by 4 bases and J by 3 bases, with 9 bases between the two germline ends. The V gene's germline CDR1 is MNHEY and CDR2 SVGAGI. As DNA, the CDR3 is TGTGCCAGCAGTTTTGGCAGCGACTATGGCTACACCTTC. It encodes CASSFGSDYGYTF.

This chain links TRBV15 with TRBJ1-1; maybe TRBD1 (5 bases). The CDR3 length is 12 residues. From germline, CDR1 is LNHNV and CDR2 YYDKDF (reference sequence). Trimming removed 0 bases from V and 6 bases from J, with 5 bases in between. Here the CDR3 DNA reads TGTGCCACCAGCAGAGACAGGGCTGAAGCTTTCTTT. It yields the protein CATSRDRAEAFF.